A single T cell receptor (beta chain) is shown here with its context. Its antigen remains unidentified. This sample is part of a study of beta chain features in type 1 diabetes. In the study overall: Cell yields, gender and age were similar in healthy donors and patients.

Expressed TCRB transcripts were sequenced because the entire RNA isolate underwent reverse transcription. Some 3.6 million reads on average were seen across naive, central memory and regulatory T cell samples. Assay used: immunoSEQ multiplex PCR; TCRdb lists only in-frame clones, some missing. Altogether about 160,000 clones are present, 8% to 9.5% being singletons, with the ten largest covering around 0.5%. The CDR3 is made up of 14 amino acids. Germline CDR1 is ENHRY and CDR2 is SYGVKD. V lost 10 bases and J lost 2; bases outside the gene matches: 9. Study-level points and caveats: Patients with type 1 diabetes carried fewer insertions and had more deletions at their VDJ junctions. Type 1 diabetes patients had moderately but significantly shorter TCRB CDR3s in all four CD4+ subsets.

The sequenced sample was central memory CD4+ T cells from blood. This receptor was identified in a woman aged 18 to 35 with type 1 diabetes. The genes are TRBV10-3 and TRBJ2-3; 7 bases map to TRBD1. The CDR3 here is CASRQGQLTDTQYF. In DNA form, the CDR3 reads TGTGCCAGCAGACAGGGTCAACTCACAGATACGCAGTATTTT.